This T cell receptor (beta chain) was retrieved from a study of cytomegalovirus exposure and HLA in healthy donors (dated by TCRdb to about 2017). Study-level background: According to an earlier analysis of 587 of the donors, about 179 million T cells yielded 117 million unique TCR beta sequences and approximately 300 Gb of sequence data. An early release covering more than 500 HLA-typed donors comprised roughly 300 gigabases of sequencing data and 85 million to 100 million unique TCR sequences. Of the 398 genotyped donors, approximately 82% fell in the genetic ancestry cluster associated with self-reported Caucasian donors. The study aimed to test whether cataloging public T cell receptors could reveal signatures of past pathogen exposure. The study profiled the T cell repertoires of under 700 subjects by immunosequencing and related them to cytomegalovirus serostatus. A separate validation cohort of 100 to 150 different subjects was used in addition to the approximately 640-subject first cohort. High-throughput TCR immunosequencing, statistical association of individual TCRs with disease status, and machine learning were combined to predict cytomegalovirus infection status. In a later analysis, previously published TCR beta repertoires from roughly 710 donors were re-analyzed and high-resolution HLA genotyping was added so that TCR occurrence patterns could be studied. The later analysis used no new phenotypic data to find candidate immune exposures, relying instead on TCR beta sequences and their occurrence across donors. To decide whether each TCR beta V gene segment behaved as functional or pseudogenic, an earlier analysis of fewer than 750 of the donors relied on high-throughput TCR beta sequencing. Alongside the repertoire data, information on donor age, sex, ethnicity and CMV serostatus was compiled. A later genetic analysis used genome-wide SNP genotypes for about 65% of the roughly 700 donors, treating that subset as a discovery cohort. Every repertoire in the discovery cohort had been generated on one and the same sequencing platform. HLA typing covered class I and class II loci at four-digit resolution. Typing coverage differed by locus: A, B, C, DRB1 and DQB1 were typed in about 620-630 donors, DQA1 in 522, DPA1 in approximately 610, and DPB1 in 400 to 480. Because of strong linkage in the cohort, roughly 5 DR-DQ haplotypes were treated as single units for association and clustering. Among over 350 genotyped donors of the cohort, an average of about 240,000 unique TCR beta nucleotide sequences were sequenced per donor, roughly a sixth of them non-productive.

The cohort was made up of approximately 700 healthy bone marrow donors. All cohort members were sampled while nominally healthy, although unrecorded immune exposures were likely present. The donor tested CMV seropositive and was one of the 289 seropositive cohort members. Every donor gave a peripheral blood sample, and the peripheral blood mononuclear cells from that sample were used for TCR beta sequencing. The Qiagen DNeasy Blood Extraction Kit was used to extract genomic DNA from the blood cell samples. Study-wide findings and limitations: Because counts were too low, roughly 17 rarely observed V segments, including chromosome 9 orphons, were left out of the earlier analysis of 500 to 650 of the donors. When HLA alleles, especially DR and DQ, strongly co-occurred, TCR associations were difficult to assign to individual alleles. A few of the identified cytomegalovirus-associated TCR beta chains were confirmed in vitro to be specific for cytomegalovirus antigens. In a later analysis, TCR association rates were found to vary across HLA loci, with the most associated TCRs seen for DRB1 alleles and the fewest for HLA-C alleles. A further reported finding was that TCR beta sequences accurately predicted the HLA-A and HLA-B alleles for most subjects in the first cohort. In both the original and validation cohorts, the classifier was reported to diagnose cytomegalovirus status with high specificity and sensitivity. In a later genetic analysis, fewer N-insertions in productive TCRs were reported among donors in an Asian-associated ancestry cluster than the roughly 700-donor mean. Linkage disequilibrium might explain the correlated functional status among segregating V segments, but an unknown experimental factor could not be ruled out. Compared with equally common non-associated chains, HLA-associated TCR beta chains in a later analysis were more clonally expanded and had lower generation probabilities. The authors suggested that the approach could potentially be extended to other disease states and immunological phenotypes. Roughly uniform sequencing depth across donors was assumed in presence/absence analyses, although this assumption may not hold. Immune exposure information for the cohort was limited to CMV serostatus. In a later analysis, most CMV-associated TCR beta chains were found to appear HLA-restricted, with HLA associations seemingly driven largely by CMV exposure. The cohort was sequenced for TCR beta chains only, and without alpha or paired-chain data the features that could be detected were limited. Most TCR sequences were seen in very few donors, while some public TCRs were found in many individuals. Some IMGT-functional V segments, including TRBV6-2 and TRBV6-3, could not be told apart with the 87-base-pair reads, so those segments were excluded. In the study, some 160 TCR beta chains were listed as associated with cytomegalovirus. A group of highly shared sequence variants was considered likely to be a technical artifact of the sequencing pipeline. In an earlier analysis of about 600 of the donors, most TCR beta V segments appeared in productive rearrangements about 87% or about 30% of the time, broadly matching IMGT annotations. V-gene and J-gene trimming of TCR beta chains was associated with a missense DCLRE1C variant in a later genetic analysis, and the association was replicated in an independent cohort. In a later analysis, over 15,000 TCR beta sequences were associated with specific HLA alleles at a false discovery rate of 0.05. Several of the top co-occurrence clusters appeared to be linked to parvovirus B19, influenza, CMV and Epstein-Barr virus, according to a later analysis. Because HLA typing was unavailable for some donors at each locus, only the typed subset was used in association tests.

The library was produced with the immunoSEQ multiplex PCR assay. The multiplex PCR relied on a mix of 60 forward primers for TCR Vbeta segments and 13 reverse primers for TCR Jbeta segments. The CDR3 region of rearranged TCR beta genes was amplified from genomic DNA with a multiplex PCR assay. The amplified TCR beta libraries were sequenced on the Illumina HiSeq System as 87-base-pair reads. Concerning the study's data processing: Across the 670 or so repertoires, a later analysis counted roughly 84 million unique TCR beta chains, 9.5 million to 12 million of which were shared by at least two donors. Raw reads were error-corrected and collapsed into unique sequences by a nearest-neighbor algorithm in which closely related sequences were merged to remove PCR and sequencing errors. CDR3 sequences were aligned to IMGT reference sequences to assign V, D and J gene segments. Each retained sequence needed at least a six-nucleotide match to both a V gene segment and a J gene segment. A rearrangement was called productive if the CDR3 had no stop codons and remained in frame with V and J, and every other rearrangement was called non-productive. Following IMGT convention, CDR3 was defined as the stretch from the second conserved V-encoded cysteine up to the conserved J-encoded phenylalanine. In an earlier analysis of around 570 of the donors, sequences lacking an unambiguous match to a single V gene segment were excluded. In an earlier analysis of a few hundred of the donors, V segments were called functional above 56.7% productive rearrangements and were called segregating when the between-donor standard deviation exceeded 5%. A statistical classification framework was built to diagnose cytomegalovirus status from the catalog of TCR beta chain sequences. In a later analysis, V and J genes were assigned by comparing TCR nucleotide sequences against IMGT/GENE-DB human TR gene sequences. Using the TCRdist pipeline, a later analysis assigned CDR3 sequences along with most-parsimonious VDJ recombination scenarios. In a later analysis, every TCR beta chain was defined by the combination of its CDR3 amino acid sequence and its V-gene family, and reads without a unique V-gene family were dropped. In a later analysis, approximately 640 highly shared, low-generation-probability nucleotide sequences were removed to address suspected cross-contamination and a sequencing artifact. For each public chain, a later analysis derived a clonal expansion index from normalized ranks of inferred template counts within each repertoire. In a later analysis, generation probabilities were computed using a VDJ recombination model fitted to out-of-frame rearrangements, and the results were checked against IGoR. A later analysis scored TCR-TCR, TCR-HLA and TCR-CMV co-occurrence with hypergeometric tests, applying a repertoire-size bias correction to TCR pairs. To estimate false discovery rates, a later analysis permuted the HLA or CMV assignments 20 times. In a later analysis, co-occurring TCRs were grouped with DBSCAN, and TCRdist sequence similarity was added when clustering was performed within HLA-allele-positive subsets. Repertoires with fewer than 30,000 or more than 120,000 public chains were left out of co-occurrence clustering, as were about five repertoires with anomalous nucleotide sharing. Imported from immuneACCESS, the table was reduced by TCRdb to in-frame sequences with V and J called. These copies leave out some clones; in studies compared against another copy, an unresolved V gene accounts for under half, and the cause of the remainder is not known. V and J calls plus clone size are reproduced from that table; the DNA served to infer D and trimming. The sample records 95,000 to 150,000 clones, 65% to 80% of which are singletons. Of the sample, approximately 31% falls within the top ten clones.

The CDR3, cysteine through phenylalanine, is 16 amino acids long. Left in the record is the CDR3 DNA by itself, 48 bases read in frame from the first base. After removal of 5 bases from V and 1 base from J, the junction retains 9 bases not matched to a gene. Reading the germline V gene gives CDR1 SGDLS and CDR2 YYNGEE. Comments on this clone: Its binding antigen is unknown. It has no much larger one-base neighbor in the sample; base qualities were not kept. This sample includes further DNA sequences coding for the same CDR3.

The sequence derives from a man aged 55-75 years in good health and CMV-seropositive. The rearranged segments are TRBV9 and TRBJ2-4, with TRBD2 identical over 7 junction bases. The sequenced sample was PBMCs. CDR3 loop: CASSTGLGDAKNIQYF. The DNA is as follows: TGTGCCAGCAGTACCGGACTAGGGGACGCCAAAAACATTCAGTACTTC.